This T cell receptor beta chain was documented in a study of cytomegalovirus exposure and HLA in healthy donors. The study, taken as a whole, reports: The study found most TCR sequences rare, yet found some public TCRs in many donors.

This CDR3 spans 13 amino acids. CDR1 and CDR2 from the germline V gene are SEHNR and FQNEAQ (reference sequence). V shed 5 bases, J shed 5 bases, and the junction held 5 bases outside the gene matches. The table came from immunoSEQ multiplex PCR; TCRdb's copy has only in-frame clones and leaves some out. The table records a few hundred thousand clones, over 75% of them present only once. In the case of this clone: Its antigen is currently unknown.

This TCR was recovered from a man between 18 and 35 years old in good health and CMV-seropositive. V gene TRBV7-9 combines with J gene TRBJ1-2, with 7 bases that match TRBD1. Sequenced sample: PBMCs. CDR3 in amino acids: CASSPRQGYGYTF. The CDR3 bases are TGTGCCAGCAGCCCTCGACAGGGATATGGCTACACCTTC.